The 4 T cell receptor beta chains below were found in one sample sequenced in a study of blood T cell repertoires in COVID-19. TCRdb's copy holds only in-frame clones and misses some; the assay was immunoSEQ multiplex PCR. Of about 48,000 clones in the sample, about three quarters were seen once. Sample: peripheral blood. Receptor source: a human donor with active or convalescent COVID-19. The donor label of this sample is uncertain.

This chain joins TRBV19 and TRBJ1-1, with 8 bases fitting TRBD1. CDR3 length: 16 amino acids. Per germline, CDR1 LNHDA and CDR2 SQIVND (reference sequence). J was trimmed by 2 bases and V by 1 base; bases with no gene match: 6. The CDR3 here is CASSIATGGINTEAFF. The DNA of the CDR3 is TGTGCCAGTAGTATAGCTACAGGGGGAATTAACACTGAAGCTTTCTTT.

This clone was seen only a few times. This chain joins TRBV5-1 and TRBJ2-2, with 8 bases identical to TRBD1. Germline values: CDR1 SGHRS, CDR2 YFSETQ. This CDR3 contains 17 residues. V shed 3 bases, J shed 1 base, and the junction held 8 bases outside the gene matches. The CDR3 here is CASSSLGRGQNTGELFF. The CDR3 DNA sequence: TGCGCCAGCAGCTCCCTCGGCAGGGGGCAGAACACCGGGGAGCTGTTTTTT.

The chain combines TRBV6-5 with TRBJ1-1; the D is unclear. Germline assignment: CDR1 MNHEY and CDR2 SVGAGI. The CDR3 consists of 13 residues. V was cut by 5 bases and J by 8 bases, with 15 bases left in between. CDR3 residues: CASSPLESIEAFF. CDR3 DNA sequence: TGTGCCAGCAGTCCACTCGAGTCCATAGAAGCTTTCTTT.

V and J are TRBV10-3 and TRBJ2-3, with 9 bases identical to TRBD1. CDR3 size: 16 residues. Per the germline V gene, CDR1 is ENHRY and CDR2 is SYGVKD. The ends lost 5 bases at V and 1 base at J; junction bases unmatched: 7. The CDR3: CAISLGQGLRTDTQYF. The CDR3 bases are TGTGCCATCAGTCTGGGACAGGGTCTTCGCACAGATACGCAGTATTTT.